This T cell receptor (beta chain) emerged from a study of CD8+ T cells in alopecia areata. In the study overall: Oral tofacitinib (5 to 10 mg twice daily) was administered to treated patients. Notes on the study in general: Among the 100 top clones, expanded CD8+ clones, like scalp clonality, were significantly decreased by tofacitinib. Any link of baseline CD8+ expansion to response, resting on one nonresponder, remains uncertain.

Sequencing templates came from extracted RNA that was reverse transcribed into cDNA. The method was immunoSEQ multiplex PCR; TCRdb's version includes in-frame clones alone and lacks a portion of them. Of fewer than 150,000 clones in the sample, 75% to 85% were seen once. This clone was recorded only once. What it binds is unknown. Described treatment: oral pan-JAK inhibitor, 5-10 mg twice daily. Germline CDR1 and CDR2: SNHLY and FYNNEI. The V and J ends lost 8 bases and 7 bases, in that order; junction bases with no gene match: 4. This CDR3 has 13 amino acids. Sample: CD8+ T cells sorted from blood, taken at week 4, from a patient treated with tofacitinib. The genes are TRBV2 and TRBJ2-2, with 10 bases lining up with TRBD1. The TCR was taken from a human donor with alopecia areata. The CDR3 is CASDRGQSGELFF. In nucleotides, the CDR3 is TGTGCCAGCGACAGGGGGCAGAGCGGGGAGCTGTTTTTT. Full variable domain (missing parts from reference TRBV2 and TRBJ2-2): EPEVTQTPSHQVTQMGQEVILRCVPISNHLYFYWYRQILGQKVEFLVSFYNNEISEKSEIFDDQFSVERPDGSNFTLKIRSTKLEDSAMYFCASDRGQSGELFFGEGSRLTVL.